The 18 T cell receptor beta chains below come from one sample, sequenced in a study of identical twins. A single record per CDR3 protein comes from TCRdb applying MiXCR to the 5' RACE reads. Counted here are 1.5 million to 2 million distinct CDR3 sequences, about 31% occurring once; the ten biggest clones make up about 0.3%. Sequencing input: cord blood. The receptors were gathered from a newborn girl in good health.

The chain is built from TRBV20-1 and TRBJ2-3, with TRBD2 identical over 14 bases. CDR1 and CDR2 from the germline V gene are DFQATT and SNEGSKA (reference sequence). This CDR3 contains 16 residues. The V gene end was trimmed by 6 bases and the J gene end by 0 bases; junction bases not matched to a gene: 5. The CDR3 here is CSAGGLAGESTDTQYF. The CDR3 DNA sequence: TGCAGTGCGGGGGGACTAGCGGGGGAGAGCACAGATACGCAGTATTTT.

As concerns this clonotype: One junction end does not reproduce the germline sequence, and a read error may be involved. The chain employs TRBV6-1 and TRBJ2-3; 8 nucleotides match TRBD2. Germline CDR1 reads MNHNS; CDR2 reads SASEGT. This CDR3 spans 15 amino acids. Here the CDR3 reads CASSDQRESTDTQYF. CDR3 nucleotides: TGTGCCAGCAGTGACCAGCGGGAGAGCACGGATACGCAGTATTTT.

The V and J genes are TRBV27 and TRBJ2-7; 11 bases line up with TRBD2. CDR3 length: 20 amino acids. V was pared by 0 bases and J by 2 bases, with 15 bases of the junction left unmatched. Germline V gene lookup returns CDR1 MNHEY and CDR2 SMNVEV (reference sequence). CDR3 residues: CASSLSIQGLLAGGPYEQYF. The CDR3 region has the DNA TGTGCCAGCAGTTTATCGATCCAAGGTCTCTTAGCGGGAGGGCCCTACGAGCAGTACTTC.

In its sample, this clonotype was seen a few times. The rearrangement links TRBV5-6 to TRBJ2-5, with D tentatively TRBD1 (6 bases). This CDR3 is 11 amino acids long. Trimming removed 0 bases at V and 12 bases at J, with 9 bases between. Germline-derived CDR1 and CDR2 are SGHDT and YYEEEE. CDR3 sequence reads: CASSLAGTKYF. Here the CDR3 DNA reads TGTGCCAGCAGCTTGGCAGGGACAAAGTACTTC.

This clonotype showed up just a few times. The CDR3 is CASSSPGTSGRKSYEQYF. In DNA form, the CDR3 reads TGTGCCAGCAGCTCCCCCGGGACTAGCGGGAGAAAGTCCTACGAGCAGTACTTC. J is TRBJ2-7 and V is TRBV11-1; 14 bases map to TRBD2. CDR3 size: 18 residues. Germline V gives CDR1 SGHAT, CDR2 FQDESV (reference sequence). The V segment lost 4 bases and the J segment 1 base; nucleotides outside the gene matches: 9.

There are a few counts of this clonotype. This chain links TRBV12-3 or TRBV12-4 with TRBJ2-3; 7 bases are shared with TRBD1. CDR3 length: 15 amino acids. V dropped 8 bases and J dropped 4; count of bases not matched to a gene: 12. CDR3 coding DNA: TGTGCCAGCGGCTTGAGGACAGGTTTGGCAGATACGCAGTATTTT. Its translation is CASGLRTGLADTQYF.

This clonotype was found a few times. This chain joins TRBV5-1 and TRBJ2-1, with 11 bases matching TRBD2. The V segment lost 8 bases and the J segment 12 bases; nucleotides outside the gene matches: 7. Germline CDR1 is SGHRS and CDR2 is YFSETQ. The CDR3 has 12 amino acids. The CDR3 DNA is TGCGCCAGTCTAGCGGGGGGTTCTGCGCAGTTCTTC. This encodes CASLAGGSAQFF.

The gene calls are TRBV29-1 and TRBJ2-1; TRBD1 aligns across 7 bases. Trimming took 4 bases from V and 2 from J; bases not matched to a gene: 5. This CDR3 has 14 residues. Germline V gives CDR1 SQVTM, CDR2 ANQGSEA. This CDR3 is CSVAYRGPYNEQFF. The CDR3 DNA is TGCAGCGTTGCCTACAGGGGACCCTACAATGAGCAGTTCTTC.

The chain recombines TRBV6-6 with TRBJ2-3, with 8 bases aligning to TRBD2. The CDR3 has 14 amino acids. The germline V gene encodes CDR1 MNHNY and CDR2 SVGAGI (reference sequence). The junction had 4 bases not matched to a gene; V was cut back by 0 bases and J by 8 bases. For the CDR3, the DNA is TGTGCCAGCAGTTACTCCCCAGCGGGAGCTACGCAGTATTTT. Protein product: CASSYSPAGATQYF.

This clonotype has only a few counts. V is TRBV12-3 or TRBV12-4 and J is TRBJ2-7, with D possibly being TRBD1 (5 bases). CDR3 length: 12 amino acids. V was trimmed by 10 bases and J by 4 bases, leaving 14 bases between them. CDR3 coding DNA: TGTGCCATCCAAAGTAGGGGTTACGAGCAGTACTTC. Encoded protein: CAIQSRGYEQYF.

This clonotype came up many times. The chain employs TRBV4-2 and TRBJ1-2, with 7 bases that match TRBD1. The CDR3 length is 15 residues. Unmatched junction bases numbered 10, after V lost 4 bases and J lost 5 bases. The V gene's germline CDR1 is LGHNA and CDR2 YNFKEQ. CDR3 residues: CASSLSGQEKYGYTF. The CDR3 DNA reads as TGTGCCAGCAGCCTATCCGGACAGGAGAAATATGGCTACACCTTC.

The chain has TRBV20-1 and TRBJ1-1; 10 bases agree with TRBD1. V shed 6 bases and J 8 bases; nucleotides not matched to a gene: 3. Germline assignment: CDR1 DFQATT and CDR2 SNEGSKA (reference sequence). The CDR3 has 11 amino acids. CDR3 bases: TGCAGTGCAGACAGGGGGCGCGAAGCTTTCTTT. It is translated as CSADRGREAFF.

The CDR3 protein is CASSSPRGGGDTQYF. The CDR3 DNA reads as TGTGCCAGCAGTTCCCCTCGTGGCGGGGGAGATACGCAGTATTTT. This chain joins TRBV27 and TRBJ2-3; 7 positions agree with TRBD2. This CDR3 is built from 15 residues. From germline, CDR1 is MNHEY and CDR2 SMNVEV (reference sequence). Trimming took 4 bases from V and 5 from J; bases not matched to a gene: 9.

This CDR3 is CASSSSAGGMVYEQYF. The CDR3, as DNA: TGTGCCAGCAGTTCCTCAGCGGGGGGTATGGTCTACGAGCAGTACTTC. V is TRBV7-9 and J is TRBJ2-5; 9 nucleotides match TRBD2. The J call may be in error: the DNA end matches TRBJ2-7 better. The CDR3 sequence is 16 residues long. The germline gives CDR1 SEHNR, CDR2 FQNEAQ (reference sequence).

The chain joins TRBV10-3 to TRBJ1-1; 8 bases line up with TRBD1. Per germline, CDR1 ENHRY and CDR2 SYGVKD. Germline trimming cut 5 bases from V and 2 bases from J; bases unmatched to any gene: 4. The CDR3 sequence is 14 residues long. The CDR3 protein is CAISPGQVNTEAFF. CDR3 DNA sequence: TGTGCCATCAGTCCGGGACAGGTCAACACTGAAGCTTTCTTT.

This clonotype was picked up a small number of times. The CDR3 DNA reads TGTGCCAGCAGTGTACGGAGGGTAGACTCTGGGGCCAACGTCCTGACTTTC. Amino acids: CASSVRRVDSGANVLTF. V gene TRBV27 combines with J gene TRBJ2-6, with D perhaps TRBD2 (6 bases). This CDR3 spans 17 amino acids. Trimming removed 5 bases at V and 0 bases at J, with 14 bases between. CDR1 MNHEY and CDR2 SMNVEV come from the germline V gene (reference sequence).

This clonotype occurred once. The chain carries TRBV2 and TRBJ2-4; 7 positions agree with TRBD1. The J call could be wrong; TRBJ2-7 is a better fit for the DNA end. Germline V CDR1 and CDR2: SNHLY, FYNNEI. This CDR3 has 13 amino acids. In DNA, the CDR3 is TGTGCCAGCGACCGGGACAGAACCTACGAGCAGTACTTC. This codes for CASDRDRTYEQYF.

The table lists this clonotype with a few counts. The chain is built from TRBV20-1 and TRBJ2-3, with TRBD1 matching 9 bases. This CDR3 is built from 15 residues. Trimming at V came to 1 base and at J to 4 bases, leaving 6 bases not matched to a gene. Germline V gives CDR1 DFQATT, CDR2 SNEGSKA (reference sequence). CDR3 in DNA: TGCAGTGCTAGAGTAAGGGGACAGGGACCAGATACGCAGTATTTT. It codes for CSARVRGQGPDTQYF.